The 17 T cell receptor beta chains below were found in one sample sequenced in a study of blood T cell repertoires in COVID-19. TCRdb keeps only in-frame clones here, not all; method: immunoSEQ multiplex PCR. The sample has approximately 230,000 clones, just over 85% seen once. The specimen was peripheral blood. These receptors originate from a man older than 75 with acute or convalescent COVID-19.

The chain combines TRBV21-1 with TRBJ2-7; TRBD1 is taken as the D call from the table, unchecked against the DNA. TRBV21-1 is a documented pseudogene. CDR3 length: 12 amino acids. CDR3 region: CASSWQTDEQYF. In DNA form, the CDR3 reads TGTGCCAGCTCGTGGCAGACAGACGAGCAGTACTTC.

This clone was recorded a few times. J is TRBJ1-5 and V is TRBV5-5, with a possible D match to TRBD1 (5 bases). The CDR3 loop spans 14 amino acids. Germline V gene data show CDR1 as SGHKS and CDR2 as YYEKEE (reference sequence). V lost 5 bases, J lost 2 bases, and 11 bases lay in between. DNA for the CDR3: TGTGCCAGCAGACCGGGGGTTGGCAATCAGCCCCAGCATTTT. Its translation: CASRPGVGNQPQHF.

About this clone: The same CDR3 is also encoded by other DNA sequences in this sample. V is TRBV6-1 and J is TRBJ1-1, with 8 bases fitting TRBD1. The germline V gene has CDR1 MNHNS and CDR2 SASEGT. V lost 0 bases, J lost 4 bases, and 4 bases stayed unmatched. The CDR3 length is 15 residues. The CDR3 here is CASSEANRGSTEAFF. DNA for the CDR3: TGTGCCAGCAGTGAAGCAAACAGGGGGAGCACTGAAGCTTTCTTT.

The V and J genes are TRBV6-2 or TRBV6-3 and TRBJ2-1, with 9 nucleotides matching TRBD2. The CDR3 is 15 residues long. CDR1 is MNHEY and CDR2 is SVGEGT in the germline V gene. V was pared by 6 bases and J by 10 bases, with 13 bases of the junction left unmatched. The CDR3 region has the DNA TGTGCCAGCAGCAGTAGCGGGGGACCCCTCAGGGAGCAGTTCTTC. Translating it yields CASSSSGGPLREQFF.

V is TRBV6-5 and J is TRBJ2-1; 10 bases agree with TRBD1. The CDR3 is 15 amino acids. The junction had 6 bases not matched to a gene; V was cut back by 6 bases and J by 4 bases. Germline CDR1 MNHEY, CDR2 SVGAGI. In nucleotides, the CDR3 is TGTGCCAGCAGGCCGGACAGGGGGTCTTACAATGAGCAGTTCTTC. This codes for CASRPDRGSYNEQFF.

The J gene is TRBJ2-2, the V gene TRBV7-9; TRBD1 is a possible D gene (5 bases). The CDR3 runs 15 residues. Germline values: CDR1 SEHNR, CDR2 FQNEAQ (reference sequence). V dropped 8 bases and J dropped 0 bases, with 13 bases sitting between them. CDR3 in amino acids: CASLSDRTNTGELFF. DNA of the CDR3: TGTGCCAGCCTTTCAGACAGAACGAACACCGGGGAGCTGTTTTTT.

About this clone itself: This sample also contains other DNA sequences that code for the same CDR3. CDR3 sequence (DNA): TGTGCCAGTAGTTTGGGAGGGGACTCTGGGGCCAACGTCCTGACTTTC. Translation: CASSLGGDSGANVLTF. The V call is TRBV19, the J call TRBJ2-6, with TRBD2 matching over 7 bases. The CDR3 runs to 16 residues. CDR1 and CDR2 (germline): LNHDA, SQIVND (reference sequence). V was pared by 5 bases and J by 0 bases, with 4 bases of the junction left unmatched.

The chain carries TRBV2 and TRBJ1-5; 7 bases map to TRBD1. CDR1 is SNHLY and CDR2 is FYNNEI in the germline V gene. The CDR3 sequence is 14 residues long. J lost 6 bases, V lost 2 bases, and 4 bases had no gene match. CDR3 coding DNA: TGTGCCAGCAGTGAACGAGGGGGCGTTCAGCCCCAGCATTTT. Its translation is CASSERGGVQPQHF. Together with reference TRBV2 and TRBJ1-5, the CDR3 gives the full variable domain: EPEVTQTPSHQVTQMGQEVILRCVPISNHLYFYWYRQILGQKVEFLVSFYNNEISEKSEIFDDQFSVERPDGSNFTLKIRSTKLEDSAMYFCASSERGGVQPQHFGDGTRLSIL.

This chain uses TRBV6-6 with TRBJ2-3, with 10 bases identical to TRBD1. The ends lost 5 bases at V and 0 bases at J; junction bases unmatched: 5. Germline V CDR1 and CDR2: MNHNY, SVGAGI (reference sequence). This CDR3 has 16 residues. The CDR3 coding sequence is TGTGCCAGCAGTGGCCGGGACAGGGGAAGCACAGATACGCAGTATTTT. Its protein product is CASSGRDRGSTDTQYF.

The CDR3 sequence is CASSLDEGGPTEAFF. The CDR3 DNA sequence: TGTGCCAGCAGCTTAGATGAGGGGGGGCCCACTGAAGCTTTCTTT. The V and J genes are TRBV7-8 and TRBJ1-1; TRBD1 might be the D (6 bases). Trimming stripped 1 base from V and 4 bases from J, with 13 bases between. The CDR3 runs 15 residues. Per the germline V gene, CDR1 is SGHVS and CDR2 is FQNEAQ.

About this clone itself: The same CDR3 is also encoded by other DNA sequences in this sample. The V call is TRBV12-3 or TRBV12-4, the J call TRBJ1-2; possible D gene TRBD1, 6 bases. V was shortened by 6 bases and J by 2 bases, with 10 bases between the two germline ends. This CDR3 spans 13 amino acids. This CDR3 is CASSLTGNYGYTF. For the CDR3, the DNA is TGTGCCAGCAGCCTTACAGGGAACTATGGCTACACCTTC.

As to this clone: A clone one base away is much larger, so this may be a read error. The gene calls are TRBV2 and TRBJ2-7; D not resolved. This CDR3 comprises 11 residues. V gave up 3 bases and J gave up 2 bases, with 2 bases separating them. Germline V gives CDR1 SNHLY, CDR2 FYNNEI. CDR3 sequence: CASSDTYEQYF. The CDR3 region has the DNA TGTGCCAGCAGTGACACCTACGAGCAGTACTTC.

V and J are TRBV6-2 or TRBV6-3 and TRBJ2-1; 12 nucleotides agree with TRBD2. CDR1 and CDR2 from the germline V gene are MNHEY and SVGEGT. The CDR3 covers 15 residues. J was trimmed by 6 bases and V by 6 bases; bases with no gene match: 6. The CDR3 coding sequence is TGTGCCAGCAGCAATCTAGCGGGAGGGAGCAATGAGCAGTTCTTC. Amino acid sequence: CASSNLAGGSNEQFF.

CDR3 amino acids: CASSLKGQNPNTGELFF. Here the CDR3 DNA reads TGTGCCAGCAGCTTGAAAGGACAGAACCCGAACACCGGGGAGCTGTTTTTT. V and J are TRBV7-3 and TRBJ2-2, with D tentatively TRBD1 (6 bases). This CDR3 spans 17 amino acids. Trimming cost V 3 bases and J 0 bases, with 14 bases left between them. CDR1 and CDR2 (germline): SGHTA, FQGTGA.

This rearrangement joins TRBV6-5 to TRBJ1-4, with 8 bases matching TRBD1. This CDR3 has 14 residues. J gave up 5 bases and V 6 bases, and 5 bases lay outside the gene matches. CDR1 MNHEY and CDR2 SVGAGI come from the germline V gene. The CDR3 DNA is TGTGCCAGCAGGACAGGGGTGGGGAATGAAAAACTGTTTTTT. This gives the protein CASRTGVGNEKLFF.

The chain recombines TRBV29-1 with TRBJ2-3, with a possible D match to TRBD1 (6 bases). The length of the CDR3 is 12 residues. Germline V CDR1 and CDR2: SQVTM, ANQGSEA. V gave up 7 bases and J gave up 4 bases, with 12 bases separating them. CDR3 nucleotide sequence: TGCAGCGCTACGACAGGCGCAGATACGCAGTATTTT. This sequence encodes CSATTGADTQYF.

The chain couples TRBV10-3 to TRBJ1-2; TRBD1 might be the D (5 bases). Trimming removed 7 bases at V and 3 bases at J, with 9 bases between. There are 12 residues in the CDR3. Germline CDR1 is ENHRY and CDR2 is SYGVKD. The CDR3 sequence is CAINDRYYGYTF. The CDR3 DNA sequence: TGTGCCATCAACGACAGATACTATGGCTACACCTTC.